This TCR beta chain was captured in a study of blood T cell repertoires in COVID-19. CDR1 and CDR2 (germline): KGHSY, FQNENV. V lost 4 bases, J lost 3 bases, and 2 bases stayed unmatched. This CDR3 region has 14 residues. This clone has a single count. The data were produced by immunoSEQ multiplex PCR, yet TCRdb's version contains in-frame clones alone and is incomplete. The table lists 400,000 to 500,000 clones, around nine tenths of them singletons, with roughly 1.4% in the top ten. This rearrangement joins TRBV16 to TRBJ1-4, with 7 positions matching TRBD1. The receptor was isolated from a woman aged 18-29 years who had been exposed to COVID-19. The source material was PBMCs or T cells enriched from blood (not recorded which). The CDR3 sequence is CASSRGQANEKLFF. The CDR3 DNA follows: TGTGCCAGCAGCCGCGGACAGGCTAATGAAAAACTGTTTTTT.